This TCR beta chain was recorded in a study of radiotherapy plus CTLA-4 blockade in lung cancer. Overall study context: Of the patients, 15% to 20% showed objective responses and 31% attained disease control.

Germline loops: CDR1 SEHNR, CDR2 FQNEAQ (reference sequence). Trimming pared 2 bases from V and 7 bases from J, leaving 12 bases between. This CDR3 is 14 amino acids long. With regard to this clone: Its antigen is unidentified.

Findings of the study overall: Strongest reported response predictors: early blood clone changes and post-radiation interferon-beta. There was expansion of tumor-derived TCR clones in blood after radiotherapy plus ipilimumab.

Chemo-refractory metastatic non-small-cell lung cancer patients underwent focal radiation alongside CTLA-4 blockade with ipilimumab. Here immunoSEQ multiplex PCR was the method, and the copy in TCRdb shows in-frame clones only, minus some. The sample has approximately 52,000 clones; roughly 77% are singletons. This chain joins TRBV7-9 and TRBJ2-1, with D perhaps TRBD2 (6 bases). The sequence was collected from a human donor with non-small cell lung cancer whose response to radiotherapy plus ipilimumab could not be evaluated. Sample: peripheral blood, taken from a patient treated with radiotherapy plus ipilimumab. CDR3 sequence reads: CASSLQGGGNEQFF. For the CDR3, the DNA is TGTGCCAGCAGCTTACAGGGTGGGGGGAATGAGCAGTTCTTC.